The 25 T cell receptor beta chains below all came from one sample that was sequenced in a study of T cell changes during pregnancy in multiple sclerosis. This table comes from immunoSEQ multiplex PCR, and its TCRdb copy is limited to in-frame clones, with some not included. Of roughly 39,000 clones in the sample, about nine tenths are singletons; the top ten hold around an eighth. This material consisted of CD8+ T cells from peripheral blood mononuclear cells, taken after pregnancy. All receptors come from a female donor with multiple sclerosis, enrolled in a pregnancy study.

This clone occurred a few times. Written as DNA, the CDR3 is TGTGCCAGCAGTTCCAGAGGACTAGACACTGAAGCTTTCTTT. Translation: CASSSRGLDTEAFF. This sequence joins TRBV28 and TRBJ1-1; unclear D gene. The germline V gene encodes CDR1 MDHEN and CDR2 SYDVKM. Trimming took off 4 bases at V and 3 bases at J, with 12 bases between the two ends. The CDR3 has 14 residues.

The V and J genes are TRBV9 and TRBJ2-6; D gene ambiguous. The CDR3 length is 14 residues. Looked up from germline, CDR1 is SGDLS and CDR2 is YYNGEE. V lost 4 bases, J lost 3 bases, and 8 bases lay in between. The CDR3 loop is CASSPAVGANVLTF. The CDR3 coding sequence is TGTGCCAGCAGCCCCGCGGTTGGGGCCAACGTCCTGACTTTC.

The chain combines TRBV28 with TRBJ2-7; 11 nucleotides match TRBD1. The V gene's germline CDR1 is MDHEN and CDR2 SYDVKM. The CDR3 totals 14 residues. V trimming: 3 bases; J trimming: 3 bases; junction bases outside the gene matches: 1. The CDR3 is CASSLGQGGYEQYF. CDR3 DNA: TGTGCCAGCAGTTTGGGACAGGGGGGCTACGAGCAGTACTTC.

The chain is built from TRBV7-9 and TRBJ2-7; 11 bases are shared with TRBD1. The CDR3 is 15 amino acids. The V gene end was trimmed by 5 bases and the J gene end by 3 bases; junction bases not matched to a gene: 6. Germline CDR1 and CDR2: SEHNR and FQNEAQ (reference sequence). The CDR3 here is CASSGRDRGNYEQYF. The CDR3 coding sequence is TGTGCCAGCAGCGGCCGGGACAGGGGGAACTACGAGCAGTACTTC.

The chain combines TRBV28 with TRBJ2-2, with 9 positions matching TRBD2. The CDR3 consists of 15 residues. Germline CDR1 reads MDHEN; CDR2 reads SYDVKM. Trimming took 2 bases from V and 6 from J; bases not matched to a gene: 4. In DNA, the CDR3 is TGTGCCAGCAGTTTAGCGGGAGGGTACGCCGGGGAGCTGTTTTTT. Its translation is CASSLAGGYAGELFF.

This clone occurred once. The genes are TRBV9 and TRBJ2-7, with D possibly matching TRBD2 (6 bases). The CDR3 runs to 14 residues. From germline, CDR1 is SGDLS and CDR2 YYNGEE. V lost 0 bases and J 5 bases, leaving 12 bases between the germline ends. The CDR3 DNA reads as TGTGCCAGCAGCGTAGGTCTAGCGAAGAACGAGCAGTACTTC. Encoded protein: CASSVGLAKNEQYF.

This clone was counted once. The J gene is TRBJ2-7, the V gene TRBV10-3; 8 bases map to TRBD1. CDR3 length equals 15 residues. The germline V gene has CDR1 ENHRY and CDR2 SYGVKD. V trimming: 3 bases; J trimming: 4 bases; junction bases outside the gene matches: 8. DNA of the CDR3: TGTGCCATCAGTGATCCAGGACAGGGAACATACGAGCAGTACTTC. Protein: CAISDPGQGTYEQYF.

The V gene is TRBV10-1, the J gene TRBJ2-7; possible D gene TRBD1, 7 bases. CDR1 is WNHNN, CDR2 SYGVQD, per germline (reference sequence). The CDR3 contains 16 residues. V lost 2 bases and J 2 bases, leaving 16 bases between the germline ends. The CDR3 nucleotides read TGCGCCAGCAGTGAGAGGGACTCGACAGGGACCTACGAGCAGTACTTC. Translation gives CASSERDSTGTYEQYF.

The rearrangement links TRBV11-2 to TRBJ2-2, with 9 bases lining up with TRBD2. The germline CDR1 and CDR2 sequences are SGHAT and FQNNGV. The ends lost 5 bases at V and 4 bases at J; junction bases unmatched: 2. The CDR3 consists of 14 residues. The CDR3 DNA reads TGTGCCAGCAGCCTTAGCGGGGGCACCGGGGAGCTGTTTTTT. It is translated as CASSLSGGTGELFF.

The chain has TRBV13 and TRBJ2-5; 9 nucleotides line up with TRBD1. The end of the DNA is better explained by TRBJ2-7, so the J call may be wrong. Germline V lookup: CDR1 PRHDT, CDR2 FYEKMQ (reference sequence). The length of the CDR3 is 15 residues. The CDR3, as DNA: TGTGCCAGCAGCTTGGGGACAGGGATTCCCTCCGAGCAGTACTTC. This sequence encodes CASSLGTGIPSEQYF.

This chain links TRBV29-1 with TRBJ2-1, with D possibly being TRBD2 (6 bases). The CDR3 sequence is 12 residues long. In germline, CDR1 is SQVTM, CDR2 ANQGSEA. V lost 5 bases and J lost 7, with 12 bases in between. The CDR3 sequence is CSVRGRGNEQFF. The CDR3 region has the DNA TGCAGCGTTCGGGGACGGGGGAATGAGCAGTTCTTC.

This sequence joins TRBV27 and TRBJ1-1; 8 bases are shared with TRBD1. Per germline, CDR1 MNHEY and CDR2 SMNVEV (reference sequence). The V gene end was trimmed by 4 bases and the J gene end by 2 bases; junction bases not matched to a gene: 9. This CDR3 comprises 16 residues. The CDR3 bases are TGTGCCAGCAGTTCCTACGGTGGACAGGGCAACACTGAAGCTTTCTTT. Translation gives CASSSYGGQGNTEAFF.

The genes are TRBV10-3 and TRBJ1-2, with 11 bases aligning to TRBD1. CDR1 and CDR2 (germline): ENHRY, SYGVKD. The CDR3 consists of 14 residues. V dropped 8 bases and J dropped 7; count of bases not matched to a gene: 9. The CDR3 sequence: CAIGGQGAGFGYTF. Written as DNA, the CDR3 is TGTGCCATCGGCGGACAGGGGGCGGGATTTGGCTACACCTTC.

The chain recombines TRBV27 with TRBJ2-2; D not certain. The CDR3 consists of 13 residues. V shed 5 bases and J shed 2 bases, with 6 bases lying between them. Germline CDR1 MNHEY, CDR2 SMNVEV (reference sequence). CDR3 residues: CASSLFNTGELFF. The DNA of the CDR3 is TGTGCCAGCAGTCTCTTCAACACCGGGGAGCTGTTTTTT.

The V call is TRBV19, the J call TRBJ1-2, with D perhaps TRBD1 (6 bases). The ends were cut back, 9 bases at V and 0 bases at J, with 11 bases in the middle. CDR3 size: 13 residues. The germline CDR1 and CDR2 sequences are LNHDA and SQIVND (reference sequence). CDR3 sequence (DNA): TGTGCCAGGGGGACACTAGCTAACTATGGCTACACCTTC. Translation gives CARGTLANYGYTF.

The chain uses TRBV7-6 and TRBJ2-1, with D tentatively TRBD1 (5 bases). Germline V CDR1 and CDR2: SGHVS, FNYEAQ. This CDR3 has 15 residues. The V end was cut by 3 bases, the J end by 3 bases, with 12 bases between. The CDR3 spells CASSFRQGDYNEQFF. Written as DNA, the CDR3 is TGTGCCAGCAGCTTTAGGCAGGGCGACTACAATGAGCAGTTCTTC.

This clone has only a few counts. The chain couples TRBV23-1 to TRBJ2-4; D might be TRBD2 (6 bases). TRBV23-1 is labeled an ORF, and its function is uncertain. The CDR3 has 13 amino acids. The ends were cut back, 11 bases at V and 0 bases at J, with 11 bases in the middle. The CDR3 DNA reads as TGCGCCCCTAGGCGGGAAGCCAAAAACATTCAGTACTTC. Translated: CAPRREAKNIQYF.

The gene calls are TRBV15 and TRBJ2-7; 7 bases line up with TRBD1. Germline CDR1 and CDR2: LNHNV and YYDKDF (reference sequence). V was pared by 5 bases and J by 3 bases, with 4 bases of the junction left unmatched. This CDR3 comprises 13 residues. CDR3 in DNA: TGTGCCACCAGCTTCGGGACAGACTACGAGCAGTACTTC. It yields the protein CATSFGTDYEQYF.

This chain uses TRBV7-9 with TRBJ2-5; TRBD1 matches 9 bases. CDR3 length: 14 residues. Unmatched junction bases numbered 3, after V lost 6 bases and J lost 1 base. Per the germline V gene, CDR1 is SEHNR and CDR2 is FQNEAQ (reference sequence). CDR3 amino acids: CASRPQGAQETQYF. DNA for the CDR3: TGTGCCAGCAGACCACAGGGGGCCCAAGAGACCCAGTACTTC.

This chain links TRBV19 with TRBJ2-2, with a tentative D call TRBD2 (6 bases). Per the germline V gene, CDR1 is LNHDA and CDR2 is SQIVND (reference sequence). V was shortened by 4 bases and J by 2 bases, with 11 bases between the two germline ends. The CDR3 consists of 15 residues. The CDR3 sequence: CASSRPGLNTGELFF. CDR3 sequence (DNA): TGTGCCAGTAGTAGACCGGGACTTAACACCGGGGAGCTGTTTTTT.

V and J are TRBV6-5 and TRBJ2-1; D is perhaps TRBD2 (7 bases). Trimming cost V 5 bases and J 8 bases, with 13 bases left between them. Germline assignment: CDR1 MNHEY and CDR2 SVGAGI. The CDR3 sequence is 13 residues long. The CDR3 DNA sequence: TGTGCCAGCAGTCACGGGGGGCTGCATGAGCAGTTCTTC. Translated, it gives CASSHGGLHEQFF.

The chain combines TRBV27 with TRBJ2-1, with 11 bases matching TRBD2. The CDR3 extends over 15 amino acids. Germline CDR1 reads MNHEY; CDR2 reads SMNVEV (reference sequence). Losses at the gene ends were 5 bases for V and 10 bases for J; bases not matched to a gene: 10. CDR3 nucleotide sequence: TGTGCCAGCAGTGCGACTAGCGGGACGGGGCGAGAGCAGTTCTTC. This gives the protein CASSATSGTGREQFF.

This sequence joins TRBV27 and TRBJ1-1, with D maybe TRBD1 (6 bases). The CDR3 consists of 13 residues. Trimming took off 6 bases at V and 3 bases at J, with 11 bases between the two ends. Germline loops: CDR1 MNHEY, CDR2 SMNVEV (reference sequence). This CDR3 is CASSTGLYTEAFF. In DNA, the CDR3 is TGTGCCAGCAGCACAGGGTTGTACACTGAAGCTTTCTTT.

The chain has TRBV7-9 and TRBJ2-1; TRBD1 agrees at 10 bases. Trimming at V came to 4 bases and at J to 6 bases, leaving 0 bases not matched to a gene. CDR1 is SEHNR and CDR2 is FQNEAQ in the germline V gene (reference sequence). The length of the CDR3 is 13 residues. CDR3 bases: TGTGCCAGCAGCTGGACAGGGGGCAATGAGCAGTTCTTC. Protein: CASSWTGGNEQFF. Combining the CDR3 with reference TRBV7-9 and TRBJ2-1 gives the whole variable domain DTGVSQNPRHKITKRGQNVTFRCDPISEHNRLYWYRQTLGQGPEFLTYFQNEAQLEKSRLLSDRFSAERPKGSFSTLEIQRTEQGDSAMYLCASSWTGGNEQFFGPGTRLTVL.

The chain has TRBV7-6 and TRBJ2-3; 11 bases are shared with TRBD2. The CDR3 is 16 amino acids. V gave up 2 bases and J gave up 2 bases; unmatched junction bases: 3. CDR1 and CDR2 from the germline V gene are SGHVS and FNYEAQ. The CDR3 DNA reads TGTGCCAGCAGCTTATCTAGCGGGGGGTACACAGATACGCAGTATTTT. The encoded protein is CASSLSSGGYTDTQYF.